Below are 11 T cell receptor beta chains sequenced from a single sample in a study of CD8+ T cells in alopecia areata. Extraction and reverse transcription of RNA yielded cDNA as the sequencing template. The data were produced by immunoSEQ multiplex PCR, yet TCRdb's version contains in-frame clones alone and is incomplete. In the table there are about 200,000 clones, 45% to 75% of which are singletons. Stated treatment: oral pan-JAK inhibitor, 5-10 mg twice daily. The material sequenced was CD4+ T cells sorted from blood, taken at week 4, from a patient treated with tofacitinib. The receptors were sampled from a human donor with alopecia areata.

J is TRBJ2-3 and V is TRBV7-9; 8 bases align to TRBD2. With 0 bases clipped from V and 0 bases from J, the junction kept 8 bases outside the gene matches. The CDR3 has 18 amino acids. In germline, CDR1 is SEHNR, CDR2 FQNEAQ (reference sequence). In DNA, the CDR3 is TGTGCCAGCAGCTTAGCCGGGACTAGGGGATCTAGCACAGATACGCAGTATTTT. It is translated as CASSLAGTRGSSTDTQYF.

V and J are TRBV29-1 and TRBJ1-1; no clear D gene. The germline V gene has CDR1 SQVTM and CDR2 ANQGSEA. Between the trimmed V and J ends, which lost 4 bases and 1 base, there was a span of 10 bases. The CDR3 length is 13 residues. The CDR3 here is CSVAVIPNTEAFF. In DNA form, the CDR3 reads TGCAGCGTTGCGGTAATCCCGAACACTGAAGCTTTCTTT.

The chain carries TRBV6-5 and TRBJ2-7; D possibly corresponds to TRBD1 (6 bases). The V gene lost 5 bases and the J gene lost 12 bases, with 17 bases spanning the gap. Per germline, CDR1 MNHEY and CDR2 SVGAGI. The CDR3 sequence is 12 residues long. The CDR3 loop reads CASSPGESAGYF. CDR3 in DNA: TGTGCCAGCAGTCCAGGGGAGTCCGCAGGGTACTTC.

The chain combines TRBV27 with TRBJ2-7; 11 nucleotides agree with TRBD2. Trimming at V came to 4 bases and at J to 4 bases, leaving 6 bases not matched to a gene. Germline-derived CDR1 and CDR2 are MNHEY and SMNVEV (reference sequence). CDR3 length: 15 residues. The CDR3 nucleotides are TGTGCCAGCAGTTCTCCTAGCGGGGGGCGTTACGAGCAGTACTTC. Amino acids: CASSSPSGGRYEQYF.

The rearrangement links TRBV29-1 to TRBJ2-5, with TRBD2 as a possible D gene (5 bases). This CDR3 contains 14 residues. V gave up 2 bases and J gave up 5 bases, with 15 bases separating them. The germline CDR1 and CDR2 sequences are SQVTM and ANQGSEA. The CDR3 reads CSVESSSLGETQYF. DNA for the CDR3: TGCAGCGTTGAAAGCTCTAGCTTAGGGGAGACCCAGTACTTC.

This clone was seen more than once but under ten times. The DNA for the CDR3 is TGTGCCAGCAGCGACGGATCATGGACCGGGGAGCTGTTTTTT. Its protein product is CASSDGSWTGELFF. V gene TRBV11-1 combines with J gene TRBJ2-2; unclear D gene. This CDR3 contains 14 residues. V was trimmed by 5 bases and J by 5 bases, leaving 12 bases between them. Germline lookup yields CDR1 SGHAT and CDR2 FQDESV (reference sequence).

This clone has just a few counts. The rearrangement uses TRBV13 and TRBJ1-1, with TRBD1 as a possible D gene (5 bases). The germline V gene encodes CDR1 PRHDT and CDR2 FYEKMQ (reference sequence). V was cut by 3 bases and J by 2 bases, with 10 bases left in between. This CDR3 has 14 residues. CDR3 residues: CASSFGQGNTEAFF. The CDR3 DNA sequence: TGTGCCAGCAGCTTTGGTCAGGGCAACACTGAAGCTTTCTTT. The whole variable domain, remainder taken from reference TRBV13 and TRBJ1-1, is AAGVIQSPRHLIKEKRETATLKCYPIPRHDTVYWYQQGPGQDPQFLISFYEKMQSDKGSIPDRFSAQQFSDYHSELNMSSLELGDSALYFCASSFGQGNTEAFFGQGTRLTVV.

The chain has TRBV27 and TRBJ1-2; D possibly corresponds to TRBD1 (6 bases). Trimming removed 3 bases at V and 2 bases at J, with 19 bases between. Germline CDR1 is MNHEY and CDR2 is SMNVEV (reference sequence). The CDR3 is made up of 17 amino acids. CDR3 residues: CASSFLSGGMLNYGYTF. The CDR3, as DNA: TGTGCCAGCAGTTTCCTGTCGGGGGGCATGCTAAACTATGGCTACACCTTC.

The rearrangement joins TRBV7-9 to TRBJ2-4; a weak D match, TRBD2 (5 bases). This CDR3 comprises 12 residues. V lost 2 bases to trimming and J lost 11 bases, with 10 bases between them. Germline assignment: CDR1 SEHNR and CDR2 FQNEAQ (reference sequence). The CDR3 region has the DNA TGTGCCAGCAGCTTATCGACGGGATTTCAGTACTTC. It is translated as CASSLSTGFQYF.

A few counts support this clone. The gene calls are TRBV5-1 and TRBJ2-1, with D possibly being TRBD2 (5 bases). The CDR3 totals 14 residues. V lost 5 bases and J 9 bases, leaving 18 bases between the germline ends. Germline assignment: CDR1 SGHRS and CDR2 YFSETQ. CDR3 amino acids: CASRPGSGGVEQFF. The CDR3 coding sequence is TGCGCCAGCAGACCGGGGAGCGGAGGCGTTGAGCAGTTCTTC.

The V call is TRBV25-1, the J call TRBJ2-7; D gene unclear. This CDR3 comprises 12 residues. In germline, CDR1 is MGHDK, CDR2 SYGVNS. Trimming stripped 7 bases from V and 2 bases from J, with 9 bases between. CDR3 protein: CASKSHTYEQYF. The CDR3 DNA reads TGTGCCAGCAAAAGTCATACCTACGAGCAGTACTTC.